This T cell receptor (beta chain) was sequenced during a study of cytomegalovirus exposure and HLA in healthy donors. Whole-study results and caveats: Earlier analysis yielded a pattern in which most TCR beta V segments were productive about 90% or about 30% of the time. TCR association rates varied by HLA locus in a later analysis, with DRB1 highest and HLA-C lowest.

In the case of this clone: Antigen specificity is unknown.

Vbeta (60) and Jbeta (13) primers were used in the PCR. Method: immunoSEQ multiplex PCR; TCRdb's copy keeps in-frame clones and lacks some. The table shows about 94,000 clones, with 75% to 85% occurring only once. V was clipped by 5 bases and J by 9 bases, with 20 bases between them. Germline V gives CDR1 GTSNPN, CDR2 SVGIG (reference sequence). The CDR3 length is 14 residues. Sequencing used PBMCs. The origin of this receptor is a woman in her thirties or forties in good health and CMV-seronegative. The chain couples TRBV30 to TRBJ2-1, with D perhaps matching TRBD1 (6 bases). The CDR3 nucleotides are TGTGCCTGGGCGACACCAGGGGCGCCAATTGAGCAGTTCTTC. Translated: CAWATPGAPIEQFF.